This is a list of T cell receptor beta chains from one sample in a study of blood T cell repertoires in COVID-19. The assay was immunoSEQ multiplex PCR, and TCRdb's table has in-frame clones only and misses some. In the table there are hundreds of thousands of clones, approximately 81% of which are singletons. The sample was peripheral blood. These receptor sequences come from a woman of 80 years or more with acute or convalescent COVID-19. Both conserved end residues are part of each CDR3. A D gene is named only where the DNA matches it firmly. A row's size may be missing; if present it is once, few, many or a size class.

j_call clone_size d_call v_call cdr3_nt cdr3_aa
TRBJ2-5 - - TRBV5-4 TGTGCCAGCAGCTCCCAAAGAGCTACCGAGACCCAGTACTTC CASSSQRATETQYF
TRBJ1-2 - - TRBV6-4 TGTGCCAGCAGTGAATCGACGGGGAGGTATGGCTACACCTTC CASSESTGRYGYTF
TRBJ1-1 - - TRBV7-2 TGTGCCAGCAGCTTAACGGCAGGGTTGGGGTTCATGAACACTGAAGCTTTCTTT CASSLTAGLGFMNTEAFF
TRBJ1-4 - TRBD1 TRBV2 TGTGCCAGCACTCAAACCCGGGACAGGGGTGAAAAACTGTTTTTT CASTQTRDRGEKLFF
TRBJ2-5 - TRBD2 TRBV3-1/TRBV3-2 TGTGCCAGCAGCCAAGACCCACTAGCGGAAGAGACCCAGTACTTC CASSQDPLAEETQYF
TRBJ2-3 - - TRBV7-3 TGTGCCAGCAGCTTAGCCCCGGGACTCAGCACAGATACGCAGTATTTT CASSLAPGLSTDTQYF
TRBJ2-7 - - TRBV30 TGTGCCTGGAGTCCTTGGGGGGGCGGGGAGCAGTACTTC CAWSPWGGGEQYF
TRBJ2-3 - - TRBV4-2 TGTGCCAGCAGCCAGCACCAGGTGTCAGATACGCAGTATTTT CASSQHQVSDTQYF
TRBJ1-4 - - TRBV10-3 TGTGCCATCACCGACAGCTATAATGAAAAACTGTTTTTT CAITDSYNEKLFF
TRBJ1-2 few TRBD1 TRBV3-1/TRBV3-2 TGTGCCAGCAGCCATATGGGACAGCTTAACTATGGCTACACCTTC CASSHMGQLNYGYTF
TRBJ2-2 - TRBD1 TRBV28 TGTGCCAGCACTTCCCCTGAGGGGGCGGGCACCGGGGAGCTGTTTTTT CASTSPEGAGTGELFF
TRBJ2-7 - TRBD1 TRBV27 TGTGCCAGCAGCCACAACCGGGACAGGGCCCCCGGGCAGTACTTC CASSHNRDRAPGQYF
TRBJ1-3 - - TRBV28 TGTGCCAGCAGTTTTAGAAACACCATATATTTT CASSFRNTIYF
TRBJ1-1 once - TRBV30 TGTGCCTGGAGCCCGGCGGACACTGAAGCTTTCTTT CAWSPADTEAFF
TRBJ2-7 - TRBD2 TRBV4-2 TGTGCCAGCAGCCGAGCGATGAGCGCCGGGGGGGAGCAGTACTTC CASSRAMSAGGEQYF
TRBJ2-7 - TRBD1 TRBV9 TGTGCCAGCAGCGTAGGGGGACAGGGGACCTACGAGCAGTACTTC CASSVGGQGTYEQYF
TRBJ2-7 - TRBD2 TRBV18 TGTGCCAGCTCACCTTGGACTAGCGGAGCTTACGAGCAGTACTTC CASSPWTSGAYEQYF
TRBJ1-2 - TRBD1 TRBV30 TGTGCCTGGGGTCTACAGGGGGTTAATGGCTACACCTTC CAWGLQGVNGYTF
TRBJ2-5 - TRBD2 TRBV3-1/TRBV3-2 TGTGCCAGCAGCCAAGGACTAGCGGGAGGGCGGGAGACCCAGTACTTC CASSQGLAGGRETQYF
TRBJ1-3 - TRBD1 TRBV18 TGTGCCAGCTCCCTTGGGACAGGCGGTGGAAACACCATATATTTT CASSLGTGGGNTIYF
TRBJ2-7 - TRBD2 TRBV6-2/TRBV6-3 TGTGCCAGCAGCCCTTTCGGACTAGCGGCCCCGGGGGGAGAGCAGTACTTC CASSPFGLAAPGGEQYF
TRBJ2-5 - - TRBV19 TGTGCCAGTAGTGAAATCGACAGACAGACCCAGTACTTC CASSEIDRQTQYF
TRBJ1-3 - - TRBV6-5 TGTGCCAGCAAAACATCTGGAAACACCATATATTTT CASKTSGNTIYF
TRBJ1-6 few - TRBV27 TGTGCCAGCAGTAGGTTCGGGGGTTCACCCCTCCACTTT CASSRFGGSPLHF
TRBJ1-2 - - TRBV4-1 TGCGCCAGCAGCCAAGATCTGAGGGCAAACTATGGCTACACCTTC CASSQDLRANYGYTF
TRBJ2-4 once TRBD1 TRBV6-1 TGTGCCAGCAGTGGACCACAGGGGGCCGGCCGTGACATTCAGTACTTC CASSGPQGAGRDIQYF
TRBJ1-6 - - TRBV27 TGTGCCAGCAGGCCAACAGGGTCACCCCTCCACTTT CASRPTGSPLHF
TRBJ2-2 - - TRBV6-2/TRBV6-3 TGTGCCAGCAGTCCATGGGGGGCCGGGGAGCTGTTTTTT CASSPWGAGELFF
TRBJ2-3 - TRBD1 TRBV6-6 TGTGCCAGCAGCAGGGACAGGGCCTTGGATACGCAGTATTTT CASSRDRALDTQYF
TRBJ2-1 - TRBD2 TRBV24-1 TGTGCCACCAGTGTTGGCGGGGGGCGTAACCTCAATGAGCAGTTCTTC CATSVGGGRNLNEQFF
TRBJ2-3 - TRBD1 TRBV29-1 TGCAGCGCACTCGGGACAGGGGAGGCAGATACGCAGTATTTT CSALGTGEADTQYF
TRBJ2-7 - TRBD1 TRBV6-6 TGTGCCAGCAGACCTAAGACAGGGGAGGCGTACGAGCAGTACTTC CASRPKTGEAYEQYF
TRBJ2-3 few TRBD2 TRBV2 TGTGCCAGCAGTCGAAGCGGGGGATCCCGGGCAGATACGCAGTATTTT CASSRSGGSRADTQYF
TRBJ1-1 - TRBD1 TRBV2 TGTGCCAGCAGTCGGCAGGGGGGGAACACTGAAGCTTTCTTT CASSRQGGNTEAFF
TRBJ1-4 - - TRBV2 TGTGCCAGCAGTGAGGCGGTTATTAATGAAAAACTGTTTTTT CASSEAVINEKLFF
TRBJ1-5 - TRBD1 TRBV12-5 TGTGCTAGTGGTTTGGGACAGGGCCCCAATCAGCCCCAGCATTTT CASGLGQGPNQPQHF
TRBJ2-5 once TRBD1 TRBV5-1 TGCGCCAGCACCCCCGGCGGGACAGGGGGCCGGAGGGAGACCCAGTACTTC CASTPGGTGGRRETQYF
TRBJ2-5 - - TRBV7-2 TGTGCCAGCAGCTGGACTGGCCAAGAGACCCAGTACTTC CASSWTGQETQYF
TRBJ2-1 - TRBD1 TRBV7-8 TGTGCCAGCGGGGACAGGACCTACAATGAGCAGTTCTTC CASGDRTYNEQFF
TRBJ2-1 - - TRBV29-1 TGCAGCGTTGGGGGCGGGGAAAGCTCCTACAATGAGCAGTTCTTC CSVGGGESSYNEQFF
TRBJ1-3 - - TRBV7-8 TGTGCCAGCAGTTTAGGCCACGGTTCTGGAAACACCATATATTTT CASSLGHGSGNTIYF
TRBJ2-3 - - TRBV2 TGTGCCAGCAGTGAACGACTAGATAGCACAGATACGCAGTATTTT CASSERLDSTDTQYF
TRBJ2-1 - TRBD1 TRBV7-2 TGTGCCAGCAGCTTCGCCGGGACAGGGGGGTACAATGAGCAGTTCTTC CASSFAGTGGYNEQFF
TRBJ1-2 - - TRBV15 TGTGCCACCAGCAGGGAGGGGGGGGACTATGGCTACACCTTC CATSREGGDYGYTF
TRBJ2-6 - - TRBV7-3 TGTGCCAGCAGCCCCCCGGACAGCTACTCTGGGGCCAACGTCCTGACTTTC CASSPPDSYSGANVLTF
TRBJ2-1 - TRBD2 TRBV6-5 TGTGCCAGCAGTCGAACTAGCGCTTCCTACAATGAGCAGTTCTTC CASSRTSASYNEQFF
TRBJ2-2 - TRBD1 TRBV7-9 TGTGCCAGCAGCACTGACAGGGGGCACACCGGGGAGCTGTTTTTT CASSTDRGHTGELFF
TRBJ2-7 - TRBD2 TRBV27 TGTGCCAGCAGTTCAGGACTAGCGGGGCTCCTAGACTATGCCTACGAGCAGTACTTC CASSSGLAGLLDYAYEQYF
TRBJ2-1 - - TRBV6-2/TRBV6-3 TGTGCCAGCAGTTCCCCGAGGGGGAATGAGCAGTTCTTC CASSSPRGNEQFF
TRBJ2-3 - - TRBV30 TGTGCCTGGCGCAGGACAGTTAACGCCTTTGCGCAGTATTTT CAWRRTVNAFAQYF
TRBJ2-7 - TRBD1 TRBV6-2/TRBV6-3 TGTGCCAGCAGTTACGGGGGACAGGGGTTACTCGAGCAGTACTTC CASSYGGQGLLEQYF
TRBJ2-7 - TRBD2 TRBV6-5 TGTGCCAGCAGTTACCGGCGGGAGGGCTACGAGCAGTACTTC CASSYRREGYEQYF
TRBJ2-6 once - TRBV12-3/TRBV12-4 TGTGCCAGCCGGGGTTCTGGGGCCAACGTCCTGACTTTC CASRGSGANVLTF
TRBJ1-5 - TRBD1 TRBV7-2 TGTGCCAGCAGCTTAGCTACAGGGGCCTATCAGCCCCAGCATTTT CASSLATGAYQPQHF